The present TCR beta chain was sequenced within a study of blood T cells in healthy people across ages. General study results and limits: TCR beta diversity per million T cells fell roughly linearly with age.

Between the trimmed V and J ends, which lost 9 bases and 2 bases, there was a span of 11 bases. The germline CDR1 and CDR2 sequences are SGHTA and FQGNSA. The CDR3 loop spans 13 amino acids. Isolating PBMCs gave at least 6 million of these cells per sample. Extracted total RNA amounted to at least 6 micrograms for each sample. The authors ran a second PCR of about 7 to 11 cycles using a sample-barcoded 5' primer and a J-beta primer mix. TCRdb passed the 5' RACE reads through MiXCR, listing each CDR3 protein once. The repertoire includes roughly 800,000 distinct CDR3 sequences, 55% to 70% of them detected once, and roughly 22% sits in the top ten. This clonotype was observed a few times. The target antigen is unknown.

Sequenced sample: blood. The TCR was taken from a man aged 25 to 40 in good health. The chain employs TRBV7-2 and TRBJ2-4; D is possibly TRBD2 (6 bases). The CDR3 loop is CASTGGTKNIQYF. The CDR3 DNA reads as TGTGCCAGTACTGGGGGGACCAAAAACATTCAGTACTTC.